This T cell receptor (beta chain) is drawn from a study of regulatory T cells in long-lasting Graves disease. According to the study, TCR beta libraries were built with iRepertoire HTBI primers and CDR3-region Arm-PCR. TCRdb itself ran the multiplex PCR reads through MiXCR, one entry per CDR3 protein. The sample has approximately 250,000 distinct CDR3 sequences, approximately 16% seen once; the top ten hold approximately 20%. With 6 bases clipped from V and 6 bases from J, the junction kept 11 bases outside the gene matches. Per germline, CDR1 MNHNS and CDR2 SASEGT. The CDR3 is made up of 15 amino acids. As for time point: newly diagnosed GD, antithyroid drugs for less than 3 months. Extracted PBMC RNA gave rise to the TCR library. Points on this clonotype: A much larger clone differs from this one at a single base, so this may be a read error.

The sequences come from peripheral blood mononuclear cells (PBMCs), collected at new diagnosis, from a patient treated with antithyroid drugs. The TCR comes from a female donor with Graves disease. The chain combines TRBV6-1 with TRBJ2-3, with TRBD2 matching 8 bases. The CDR3: CASSVSGGHGDTQYF. The DNA for the CDR3 is TGTGCCAGCAGCGTAAGCGGGGGCCATGGGGATACGCAGTATTTT.